This T cell receptor (beta chain) was recorded in a study of high-grade serous ovarian cancer treatment subgroups. General observations from the study: Higher neoantigen levels went with greater TCR clonal relatedness.

Tumor samples were obtained before definitive surgery or chemotherapy. The assay was immunoSEQ multiplex PCR, and TCRdb's table has in-frame clones only and misses some. Of fewer than 6,500 clones in the sample, more than 60% were seen once. This clone is medium-sized by share. Antigen specificity is unknown. This sample also contains other DNA sequences that code for the same CDR3. This TCR was sampled from a human donor with high-grade serous ovarian cancer. The sample comprised tumor tissue.

In DNA, the CDR3 is TGTGCCAGCAGAAATACAGGGAATCAGCCCCAGCATTTT. This sequence encodes CASRNTGNQPQHF. The chain recombines TRBV27 with TRBJ1-5; D possibly corresponds to TRBD1 (6 bases). The V and J ends lost 6 bases and 4 bases respectively, with 10 bases between them. Germline CDR1 MNHEY, CDR2 SMNVEV (reference sequence). The CDR3 runs to 13 residues.